This T cell receptor beta chain was documented in a study of regulatory T cells in long-lasting Graves disease. Study-wide points: Sharing of public clonotypes was greater in persistent patients (under 3,000) than in new patients (around 1,000).

Time point specified: newly diagnosed GD, antithyroid drugs for less than 3 months. The TCR library used RNA extracted from PBMCs. The V gene's germline CDR1 is SNHLY and CDR2 FYNNEI. V shed 0 bases and J shed 4 bases, with 12 bases lying between them. This CDR3 is 15 amino acids long. In regard to this clonotype: What it binds is not known.

Through Arm-PCR of CDR3 regions and iRepertoire HTBI primers, TCR beta libraries were built. One entry per CDR3 protein results from TCRdb running MiXCR on the multiplex PCR reads. There are roughly 400,000 distinct CDR3 sequences in the sample; 16% occur only once, and about a quarter lies in the top ten. These same records also appear under a second study, on T cells in Graves' hyperthyroidism and ophthalmopathy.

This TCR derives from a woman aged 18-29 years with Graves disease. Material: peripheral blood mononuclear cells (PBMCs), obtained at new diagnosis, from a patient treated with antithyroid drugs. This chain joins TRBV2 and TRBJ1-2; D unresolved. DNA for the CDR3: TGTGCCAGCAGTGAAGCTTCGACGCCGCTCTATGGCTACACCTTC. As protein: CASSEASTPLYGYTF.